A single sample gave rise to the 4 T cell receptor beta chains below, sequenced in a study of T cell responses to AZD1222 COVID-19 vaccine. Sequencing used immunoSEQ multiplex PCR; TCRdb keeps in-frame clones, though not all of them. The sample totals under 150,000 clones. The specimen was peripheral blood. The receptors were gathered from an adult in good health.

The J gene is TRBJ1-1, the V gene TRBV19; the D is unclear. V lost 3 bases to trimming and J lost 0 bases, with 8 bases between them. CDR3 length equals 14 residues. Germline V gives CDR1 LNHDA, CDR2 SQIVND (reference sequence). The CDR3 reads CASSIGVMNTEAFF. CDR3 nucleotide sequence: TGTGCCAGTAGTATTGGAGTAATGAACACTGAAGCTTTCTTT.

This chain uses TRBV5-1 with TRBJ1-2, with D unclear. V was trimmed by 0 bases and J by 4 bases, leaving 10 bases between them. Germline-derived CDR1 and CDR2 are SGHRS and YFSETQ. This CDR3 has 14 amino acids. The CDR3 sequence: CASSLVGGIYGYTF. The DNA of the CDR3 is TGCGCCAGCAGCTTGGTAGGAGGAATCTATGGCTACACCTTC. The entire variable domain, with the rest obtained from reference TRBV5-1 and TRBJ1-2, is as follows: KAGVTQTPRYLIKTRGQQVTLSCSPISGHRSVSWYQQTPGQGLQFLFEYFSETQRNKGNFPGRFSGRQFSNSRSEMNVSTLELGDSALYLCASSLVGGIYGYTFGSGTRLTVV.

The chain is built from TRBV20-1 and TRBJ2-5; D unresolved. From germline, CDR1 is DFQATT and CDR2 SNEGSKA (reference sequence). CDR3 length equals 10 residues. The germline V and J ends were trimmed by 5 bases and 0 bases, with 1 base remaining between them. The CDR3, as DNA: TGCAGTGCTTACCAAGAGACCCAGTACTTC. Protein product: CSAYQETQYF.

The genes are TRBV7-9 and TRBJ2-1; TRBD1 matches at 8 bases. Germline V gene lookup returns CDR1 SEHNR and CDR2 FQNEAQ (reference sequence). The CDR3 has 17 residues. Germline trimming cut 0 bases from V and 9 bases from J; bases unmatched to any gene: 13. CDR3 amino acids: CASSLALAQGAYSEQFF. DNA of the CDR3: TGTGCCAGCAGCTTAGCGCTTGCTCAGGGGGCTTATAGTGAGCAGTTCTTC.